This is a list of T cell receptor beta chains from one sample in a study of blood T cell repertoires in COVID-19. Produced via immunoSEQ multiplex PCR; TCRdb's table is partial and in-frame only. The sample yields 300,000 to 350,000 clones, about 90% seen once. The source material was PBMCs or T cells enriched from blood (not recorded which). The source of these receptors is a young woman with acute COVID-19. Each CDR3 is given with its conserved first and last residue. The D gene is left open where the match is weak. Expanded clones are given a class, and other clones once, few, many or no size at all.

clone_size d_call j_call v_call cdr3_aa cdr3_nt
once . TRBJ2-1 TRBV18 CASSPRGGGNNEQFF TGTGCCAGCTCACCACGCGGAGGAGGTAACAATGAGCAGTTCTTC
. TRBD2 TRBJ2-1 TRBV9 CASSVHGALAGSSYNEQFF TGTGCCAGCAGCGTACATGGGGCGCTAGCGGGAAGTTCCTACAATGAGCAGTTCTTC
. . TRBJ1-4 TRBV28 CASFKRATNEKLFF TGTGCCAGCTTTAAGAGAGCAACTAATGAAAAACTGTTTTTT
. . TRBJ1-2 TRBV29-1 CSVANRLANYGYTF TGCAGCGTTGCTAACAGGTTAGCTAACTATGGCTACACCTTC
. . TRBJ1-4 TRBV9 CASSPGDRRTNEKLFF TGTGCCAGCAGCCCCGGCGACAGAAGAACTAATGAAAAACTGTTTTTT
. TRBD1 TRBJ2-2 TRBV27 CASRARGLTGELFF TGTGCCAGCAGAGCAAGGGGGCTCACCGGGGAGCTGTTTTTT
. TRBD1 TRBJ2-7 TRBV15 CATSRDPGTGNEQYF TGTGCCACCAGCAGAGATCCGGGGACAGGGAACGAGCAGTACTTC
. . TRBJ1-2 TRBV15 CATSTTNYGYTF TGTGCCACCAGCACCACTAACTATGGCTACACCTTC
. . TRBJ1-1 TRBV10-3 CAISRGSDTEAFF TGTGCCATCAGTCGAGGAAGCGACACTGAAGCTTTCTTT
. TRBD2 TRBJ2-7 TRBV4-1 CASTWPSGNPVVREQYF TGCGCCAGCACATGGCCTAGCGGGAATCCCGTAGTTCGCGAGCAGTACTTC
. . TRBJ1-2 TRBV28 CASLKEGLQSGYTF TGTGCCAGCCTAAAGGAGGGCCTCCAAAGTGGGTACACCTTC
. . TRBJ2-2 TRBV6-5 CASSRTEPNTGELFF TGTGCCAGCAGCCGGACAGAGCCGAACACCGGGGAGCTGTTTTTT
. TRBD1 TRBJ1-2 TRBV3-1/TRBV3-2 CASSRATGVYGYTF TGTGCCAGCAGCCGCGCGACAGGGGTCTATGGCTACACCTTC
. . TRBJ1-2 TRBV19 CASSVTPFPGDYGYTF TGTGCCAGTAGTGTCACGCCCTTTCCAGGGGACTATGGCTACACCTTC
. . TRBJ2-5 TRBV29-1 CSAWTVQETQYF TGCAGCGCCTGGACAGTCCAAGAGACCCAGTACTTC
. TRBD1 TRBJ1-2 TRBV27 CASSDRGQYGYTF TGTGCCAGCAGCGACAGGGGGCAGTATGGCTACACCTTC
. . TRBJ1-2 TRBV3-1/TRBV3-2 CASSQEAGDYGYTF TGTGCCAGCAGCCAAGAGGCGGGGGACTATGGCTACACCTTC